This record looks at one T cell receptor beta chain sequence and its context. Antigen: not known. TCR cDNA received a 3' ligated oligonucleotide that carried a UMI. Whole blood, 2.5 ml, came from adult healthy volunteers. Unsorted total RNA, about 1 to 1000 ng, was DNase treated before reverse transcription. The data were taken from a study of naive and memory T cell subsets. The CDR3 is made up of 14 amino acids. The V and J ends lost 3 bases and 3 bases respectively, with 13 bases between them. Germline loops: CDR1 DFQATT, CDR2 SNEGSKA (reference sequence). Four PCR rounds used nested alpha and beta constant region primers plus the SP2 primer. For blood and skin samples, reverse transcription used TCR alpha and beta constant primers. TCRdb re-analysed the 5' RACE reads in MiXCR, keeping a single row per CDR3 protein. The sample has roughly 30,000 distinct CDR3 sequences; 16% are singletons. General study points: TCR transcript changes with activation or differentiation may affect this RNA method.

The TCR comes from a female donor in good health. This chain connects TRBV20-1 to TRBJ2-3; tentatively, D is TRBD1 or TRBD2 (5 bases each). CDR3 amino acids: CSARGPHPTDTQYF. Written as DNA, the CDR3 is TGCAGTGCTAGGGGACCGCATCCGACAGATACGCAGTATTTT.